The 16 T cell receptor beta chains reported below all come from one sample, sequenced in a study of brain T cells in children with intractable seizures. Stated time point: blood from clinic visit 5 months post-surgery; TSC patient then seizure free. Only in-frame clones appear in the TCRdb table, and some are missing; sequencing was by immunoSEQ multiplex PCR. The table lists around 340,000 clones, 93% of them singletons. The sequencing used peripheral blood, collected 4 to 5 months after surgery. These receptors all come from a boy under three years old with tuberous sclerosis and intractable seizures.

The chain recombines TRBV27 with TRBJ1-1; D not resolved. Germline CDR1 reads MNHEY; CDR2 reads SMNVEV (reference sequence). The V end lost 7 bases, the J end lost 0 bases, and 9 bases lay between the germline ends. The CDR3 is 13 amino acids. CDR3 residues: CASMDFLNTEAFF. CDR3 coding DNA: TGTGCCAGCATGGACTTTTTGAACACTGAAGCTTTCTTT.

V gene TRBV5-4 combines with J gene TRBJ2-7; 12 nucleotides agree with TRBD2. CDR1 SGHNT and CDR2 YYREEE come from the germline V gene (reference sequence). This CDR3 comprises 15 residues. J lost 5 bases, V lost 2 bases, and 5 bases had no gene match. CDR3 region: CASSLGLAGMNEQYF. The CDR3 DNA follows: TGTGCCAGCAGCTTAGGACTAGCGGGGATGAACGAGCAGTACTTC.

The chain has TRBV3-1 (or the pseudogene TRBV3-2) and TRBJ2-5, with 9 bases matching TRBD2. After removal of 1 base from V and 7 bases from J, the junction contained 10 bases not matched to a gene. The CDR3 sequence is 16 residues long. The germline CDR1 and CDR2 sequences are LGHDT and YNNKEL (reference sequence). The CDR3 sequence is CASSQGVSGSSATQYF. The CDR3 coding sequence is TGTGCCAGCAGCCAAGGTGTTAGCGGGAGTTCAGCGACCCAGTACTTC.

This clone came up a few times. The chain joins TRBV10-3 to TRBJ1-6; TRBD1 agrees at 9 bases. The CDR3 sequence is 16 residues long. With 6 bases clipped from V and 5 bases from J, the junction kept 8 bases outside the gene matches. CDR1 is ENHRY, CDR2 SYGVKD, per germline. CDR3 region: CAISTGGLWDNSPLHF. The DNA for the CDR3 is TGTGCCATCAGCACAGGGGGCCTTTGGGATAATTCACCCCTCCACTTT.

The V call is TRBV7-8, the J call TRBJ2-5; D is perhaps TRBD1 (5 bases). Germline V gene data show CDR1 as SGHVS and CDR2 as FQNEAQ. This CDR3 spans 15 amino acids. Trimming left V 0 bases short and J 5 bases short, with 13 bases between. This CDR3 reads CASSLAYQGGETQYF. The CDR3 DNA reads TGTGCCAGCAGCTTAGCGTACCAGGGTGGGGAGACCCAGTACTTC.

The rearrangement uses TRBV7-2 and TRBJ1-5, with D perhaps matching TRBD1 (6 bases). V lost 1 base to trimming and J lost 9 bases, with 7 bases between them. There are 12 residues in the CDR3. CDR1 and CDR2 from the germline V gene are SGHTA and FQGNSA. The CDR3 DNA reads TGTGCCAGCAGCTTAGAGGGGGGGCCCCAGCATTTT. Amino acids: CASSLEGGPQHF.

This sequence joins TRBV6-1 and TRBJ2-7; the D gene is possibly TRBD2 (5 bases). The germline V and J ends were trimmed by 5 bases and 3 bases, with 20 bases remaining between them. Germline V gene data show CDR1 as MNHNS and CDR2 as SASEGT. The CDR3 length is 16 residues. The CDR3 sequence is CASSQEADPEVYEQYF. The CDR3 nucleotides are TGTGCCAGCAGTCAAGAGGCGGACCCGGAGGTCTACGAGCAGTACTTC.

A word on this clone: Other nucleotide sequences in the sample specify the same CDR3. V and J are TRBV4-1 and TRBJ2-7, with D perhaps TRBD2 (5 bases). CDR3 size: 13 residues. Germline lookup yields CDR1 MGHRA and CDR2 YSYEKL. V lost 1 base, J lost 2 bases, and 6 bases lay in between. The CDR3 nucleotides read TGCGCCAGCAGCCAAGTCGGGACCTACGAGCAGTACTTC. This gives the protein CASSQVGTYEQYF.

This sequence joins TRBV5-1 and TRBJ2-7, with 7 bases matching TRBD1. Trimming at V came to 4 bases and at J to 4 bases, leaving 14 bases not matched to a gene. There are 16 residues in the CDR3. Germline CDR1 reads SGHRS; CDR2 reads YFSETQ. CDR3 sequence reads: CASSPIIGTAAYEQYF. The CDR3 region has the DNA TGCGCCAGCAGCCCGATAATCGGGACAGCCGCTTACGAGCAGTACTTC.

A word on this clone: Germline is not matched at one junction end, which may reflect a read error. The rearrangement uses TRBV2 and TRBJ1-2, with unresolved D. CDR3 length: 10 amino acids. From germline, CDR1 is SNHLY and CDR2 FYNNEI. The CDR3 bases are TGTACCAGAGAGACCACGGGCTACACCTTC. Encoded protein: CTRETTGYTF.

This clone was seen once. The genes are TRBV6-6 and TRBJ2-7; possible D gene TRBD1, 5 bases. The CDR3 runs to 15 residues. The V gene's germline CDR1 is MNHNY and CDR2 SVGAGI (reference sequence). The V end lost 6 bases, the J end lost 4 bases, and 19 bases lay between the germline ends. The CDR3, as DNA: TGTGCCAGCAGCCCGGACACCCTGACGATGTACGAGCAGTACTTC. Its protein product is CASSPDTLTMYEQYF.

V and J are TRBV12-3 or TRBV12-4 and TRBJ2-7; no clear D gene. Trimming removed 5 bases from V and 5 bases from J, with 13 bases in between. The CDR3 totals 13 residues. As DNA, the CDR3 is TGTGCCAGCAGTCCTCTAGAGGCTAACGAGCAGTACTTC. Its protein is CASSPLEANEQYF.

CDR3 nucleotide sequence: TGTGCCATCAGTGCCGGGACAGGGGGAGGAAAGCTGTTTTTT. Protein product: CAISAGTGGGKLFF. The V call is TRBV10-3, the J call TRBJ2-2; the match to TRBD1 covers 11 bases. V lost 4 bases, J lost 12 bases, and 7 bases stayed unmatched. This CDR3 region has 14 residues. CDR1 is ENHRY and CDR2 is SYGVKD in the germline V gene.

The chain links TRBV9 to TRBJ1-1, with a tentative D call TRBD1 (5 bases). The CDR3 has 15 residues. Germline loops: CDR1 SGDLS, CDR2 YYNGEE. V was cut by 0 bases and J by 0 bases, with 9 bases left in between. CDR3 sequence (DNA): TGTGCCAGCAGCGTAGCTCTGGGACTGAACACTGAAGCTTTCTTT. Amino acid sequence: CASSVALGLNTEAFF.

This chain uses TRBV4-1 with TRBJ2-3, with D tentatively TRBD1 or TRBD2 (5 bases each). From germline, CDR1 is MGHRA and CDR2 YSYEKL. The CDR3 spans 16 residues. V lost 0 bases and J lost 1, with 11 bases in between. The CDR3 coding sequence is TGCGCCAGCAGCCAAGACGCAGGGAGAGGCACAGATACGCAGTATTTT. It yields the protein CASSQDAGRGTDTQYF.

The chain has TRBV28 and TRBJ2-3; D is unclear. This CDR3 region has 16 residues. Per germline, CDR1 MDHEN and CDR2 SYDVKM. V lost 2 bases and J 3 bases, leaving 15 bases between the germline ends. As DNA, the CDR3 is TGTGCCAGCAGTTTACCTGGTGCAGTGGATACAGATACGCAGTATTTT. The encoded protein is CASSLPGAVDTDTQYF. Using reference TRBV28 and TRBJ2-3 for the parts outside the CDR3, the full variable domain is DVKVTQSSRYLVKRTGEKVFLECVQDMDHENMFWYRQDPGLGLRLIYFSYDVKMKEKGDIPEGYSVSREKKERFSLILESASTNQTSMYLCASSLPGAVDTDTQYFGPGTRLTVL.